Listed below are T cell receptor beta chains from one sample, sequenced in a study of blood T cell repertoires in COVID-19. The protocol was immunoSEQ multiplex PCR, while the TCRdb copy is restricted to in-frame clones and leaves out a portion. The sample lists around 89,000 clones, roughly nine tenths seen once, with under 9.5% in the top ten. What was sequenced was peripheral blood. All receptors derive from a man in his forties or fifties with acute or convalescent COVID-19. The CDR3 runs from the conserved cysteine through the conserved F or W. D genes are given only for firm matches.

v_gene	d_gene	j_gene	len	CDR3aa
TRBV2	.	TRBJ1-6	13	CASRPDNNSPLHF
TRBV10-3	TRBD2	TRBJ2-1	14	CASIKESGNNEQFF
TRBV7-8	.	TRBJ1-5	15	CASSLASGAGQPQHF
TRBV3-1/TRBV3-2	TRBD1	TRBJ1-1	15	CASSRPGQGYTEAFF
TRBV7-2	TRBD2	TRBJ2-7	17	CASRRGTSGDGAYEQYF
TRBV18	.	TRBJ1-6	12	CASSPDSSPLHF
TRBV28	.	TRBJ1-2	11	CATYRGRGYTF
TRBV11-2	.	TRBJ2-3	13	CASSGERTDTQYF
TRBV14	.	TRBJ1-2	13	CASSQDRRYGYTF
TRBV27	.	TRBJ2-3	16	CASSPLTGGLEDTQYF
TRBV15	TRBD1	TRBJ1-6	15	CATSRGPTGDWALHF
TRBV7-8	.	TRBJ1-2	14	CASSRQVQIYGYTF
TRBV5-5	TRBD1	TRBJ2-1	19	CASSPLSQSTGGSYNEQFF
TRBV18	TRBD1	TRBJ1-6	17	CASSLNPLQGNNSPLHF
TRBV18	TRBD2	TRBJ2-2	16	CASSSTSGENTGELFF
TRBV19	TRBD1	TRBJ1-1	14	CASSTGTAATEAFF
TRBV10-3	.	TRBJ1-2	13	CAISAQSNYGYTF
TRBV18	.	TRBJ2-5	16	CASSLYSPGGRETQYF
TRBV5-1	.	TRBJ2-3	17	CASSFGLRVTSTDTQYF
TRBV6-5	.	TRBJ2-2	13	CVSKDPGAGELFF
TRBV15	.	TRBJ1-2	15	CATSKGTPPNYGYTF
TRBV10-3	.	TRBJ1-4	14	CAISRGLSNEKLFF
TRBV2	.	TRBJ2-3	15	CASKRGTLPTDTQYF
TRBV7-2	.	TRBJ1-1	16	CASSLGWGSMNTEAFF
TRBV6-6	TRBD1	TRBJ1-2	14	CASRTGGNNYGYTF
TRBV5-1	TRBD1	TRBJ2-1	16	CASSFRRDSSYNEQFF
TRBV18	.	TRBJ1-4	16	CASSPRGLSTNEKLFF
TRBV28	.	TRBJ1-4	16	CASSSFQGGTNEKLFF
TRBV19	.	TRBJ1-5	14	CASRREQGLQPQHF
TRBV7-2	TRBD1	TRBJ1-5	14	CASSRGQGNQPQHF
TRBV18	TRBD1	TRBJ1-1	14	CASSPGTENTEAFF
TRBV7-6	.	TRBJ2-7	14	CASSLAGRDREQYF
TRBV5-1	TRBD1	TRBJ2-7	15	CASSLTGTGLMEQYF